This T cell receptor (beta chain) is drawn from a study of blood T cell repertoires in COVID-19 (dated by TCRdb to 2019 to 2021). With respect to the entire study: Collaborator samples came from the United States, Italy and Spain and covered acute and convalescent phases of COVID-19. The prospective study material was composed of cDNA or gDNA derived from T cells, B-cell-depleted T cells, or PBMCs. Subjects who had been exposed to COVID-19, were actively infected with it, or had recovered from it provided the deeply sampled blood TCRbeta repertoires that made up the dataset. The repertoires were released in a freely available public database intended as a resource for research on the immune response to SARS-CoV-2. Samples were obtained from the ongoing ImmuneRACE study (first 160 participants) and from over 1,000 subjects provided by 6 global collaborators. The sample metadata nearly always contained a de-identified subject ID, COVID-19 status, age in years and sex. Where available, HLA class I and class II types were obtained from metadata supplied by the sample provider rather than from assay-based typing.

What the research found in general, with its limitations: The quantity of clinical and demographic metadata differed by source and by participant and was supplied without curation.

The sample holds a few counts of this clone. Its antigen is currently not known. There are no base qualities to consult, and no much larger clone falls within one base. Each collaborating institution followed its own protocols to collect whole blood in K2EDTA tubes. For TCRbeta analysis, collaborators shipped samples in one of three forms: frozen whole blood, isolated PBMCs, or DNA extracted from either of those sample types. TCRbeta CDR3 regions were amplified from genomic DNA using the immunoSEQ Assay, a bias-controlled multiplex PCR. From the authors' description of their analysis: Within the assay, amplification of reference gene primers was used to estimate how many nucleated cells each sample contained. Sequence reads were collapsed and filtered to measure the absolute abundance of every unique TCRbeta CDR3 rearrangement. Productive Simpson clonality was computed per sample as the square root of Simpson's diversity index over productive rearrangements. TCRdb provides this immuneACCESS table in a form limited to in-frame rearrangements. Some clones are lacking; in checked studies, under half of them reflect an unresolved V gene, and why the rest are absent is not known. V and J calls and clone size are given by that table; D and trimming were obtained from the DNA. This sample lists about 150,000 clones; over 60% were detected once. The ten biggest clones cover around 1.7% of the sample.

Trimmed from V: 0 bases; trimmed from J: 0 bases; junction bases lacking a gene match: 11. The CDR3 sequence holds 20 residues, the cysteine and phenylalanine included. This entry keeps only the CDR3 DNA: 60 bases, framed from base 1. For CDR1 and CDR2, the germline V gene lists LGHNT and FRNRAP. The clonotype was recovered from an older man with acute or convalescent COVID-19. The sequencing sample was made of peripheral blood. The sequence is built from TRBV12-5 and TRBJ2-2; 9 bases in the junction line up with TRBD2. The nucleotides read TGTGCTAGTGGTTTGGTACCCCAGCGGGGGGTTATCGCGAACACCGGGGAGCTGTTTTTT. Its product reads: CASGLVPQRGVIANTGELFF.